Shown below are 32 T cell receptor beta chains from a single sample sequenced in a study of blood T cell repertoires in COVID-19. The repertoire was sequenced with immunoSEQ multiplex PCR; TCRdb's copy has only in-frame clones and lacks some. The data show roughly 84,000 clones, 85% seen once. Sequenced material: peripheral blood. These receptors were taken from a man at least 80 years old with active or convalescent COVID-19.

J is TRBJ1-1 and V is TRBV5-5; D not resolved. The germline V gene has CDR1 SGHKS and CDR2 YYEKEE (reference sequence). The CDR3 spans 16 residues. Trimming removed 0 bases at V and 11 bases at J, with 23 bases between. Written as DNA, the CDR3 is TGTGCCAGCAGCTTGGCCGTGGCTGCGGGGAATAAGGGCGCTTTCTTT. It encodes CASSLAVAAGNKGAFF.

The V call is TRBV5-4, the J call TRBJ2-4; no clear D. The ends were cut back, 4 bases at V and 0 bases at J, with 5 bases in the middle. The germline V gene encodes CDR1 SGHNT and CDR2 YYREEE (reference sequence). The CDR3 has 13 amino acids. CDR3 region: CASSPEAKNIQYF. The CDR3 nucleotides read TGTGCCAGCAGCCCAGAAGCCAAAAACATTCAGTACTTC.

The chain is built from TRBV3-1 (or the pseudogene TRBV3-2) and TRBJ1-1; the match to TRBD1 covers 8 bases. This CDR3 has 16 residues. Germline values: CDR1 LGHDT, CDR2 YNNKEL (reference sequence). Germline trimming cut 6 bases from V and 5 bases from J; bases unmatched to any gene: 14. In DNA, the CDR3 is TGTGCCAGCAGTCTCGACAGGGGCCAGGATGTGACTGAAGCTTTCTTT. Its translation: CASSLDRGQDVTEAFF.

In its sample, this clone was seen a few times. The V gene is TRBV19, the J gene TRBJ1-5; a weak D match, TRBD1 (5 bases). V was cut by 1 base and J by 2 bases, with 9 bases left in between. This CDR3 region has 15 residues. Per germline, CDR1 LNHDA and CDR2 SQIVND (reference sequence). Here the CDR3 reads CASSIGLGGNQPQHF. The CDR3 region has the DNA TGTGCCAGTAGTATAGGCCTAGGGGGCAATCAGCCCCAGCATTTT.

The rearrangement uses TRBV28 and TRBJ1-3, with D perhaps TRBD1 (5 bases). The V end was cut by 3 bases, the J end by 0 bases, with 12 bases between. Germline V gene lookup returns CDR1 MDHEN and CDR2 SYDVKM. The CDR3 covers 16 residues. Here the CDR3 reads CASSFTDSFSGNTIYF. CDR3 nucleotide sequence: TGTGCCAGCAGTTTCACAGACAGCTTCTCTGGAAACACCATATATTTT.

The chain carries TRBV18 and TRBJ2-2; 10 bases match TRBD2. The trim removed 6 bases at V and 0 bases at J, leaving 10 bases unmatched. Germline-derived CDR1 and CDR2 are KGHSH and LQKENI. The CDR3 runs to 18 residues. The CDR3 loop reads CASSQKSGGAANTGELFF. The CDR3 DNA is TGTGCCAGCTCGCAAAAAAGCGGGGGGGCTGCGAACACCGGGGAGCTGTTTTTT.

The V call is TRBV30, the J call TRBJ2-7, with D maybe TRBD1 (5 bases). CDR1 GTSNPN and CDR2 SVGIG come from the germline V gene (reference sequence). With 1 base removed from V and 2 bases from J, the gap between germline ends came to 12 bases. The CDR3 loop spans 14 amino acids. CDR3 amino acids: CAWSADDSPYEQYV. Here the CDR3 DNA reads TGTGCCTGGAGTGCGGACGACAGTCCCTACGAGCAGTACGTC.

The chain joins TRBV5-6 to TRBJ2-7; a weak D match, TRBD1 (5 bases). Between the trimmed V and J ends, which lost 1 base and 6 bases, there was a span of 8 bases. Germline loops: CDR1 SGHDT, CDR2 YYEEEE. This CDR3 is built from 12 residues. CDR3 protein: CASSLSGIEQYV. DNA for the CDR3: TGTGCCAGCAGCTTGTCAGGGATCGAGCAGTACGTC.

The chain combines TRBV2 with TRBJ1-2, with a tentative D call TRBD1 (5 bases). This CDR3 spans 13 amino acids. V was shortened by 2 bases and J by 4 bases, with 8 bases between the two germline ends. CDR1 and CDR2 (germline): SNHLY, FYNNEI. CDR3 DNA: TGTGCCAGCAGTGAAACAGGATTCTATGGCTACACCTTC. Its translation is CASSETGFYGYTF. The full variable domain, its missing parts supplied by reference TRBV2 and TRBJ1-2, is EPEVTQTPSHQVTQMGQEVILRCVPISNHLYFYWYRQILGQKVEFLVSFYNNEISEKSEIFDDQFSVERPDGSNFTLKIRSTKLEDSAMYFCASSETGFYGYTFGSGTRLTVV.

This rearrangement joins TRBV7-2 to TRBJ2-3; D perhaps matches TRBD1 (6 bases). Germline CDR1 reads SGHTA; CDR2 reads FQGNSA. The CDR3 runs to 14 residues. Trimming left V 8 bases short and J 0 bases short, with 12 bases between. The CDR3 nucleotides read TGTGCCAGCGAGGACAGTCGAAGCACAGATACGCAGTATTTT. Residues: CASEDSRSTDTQYF.

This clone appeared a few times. For the CDR3, the DNA is TGTGCCTCACTCCCCGGACAGACAATCTCCCACACTGAAGCTTTCTTT. Its translation is CASLPGQTISHTEAFF. V and J are TRBV30 and TRBJ1-1, with D perhaps TRBD1 (6 bases). Per the germline V gene, CDR1 is GTSNPN and CDR2 is SVGIG (reference sequence). This CDR3 is built from 16 residues. V lost 7 bases and J 3 bases, leaving 24 bases between the germline ends.

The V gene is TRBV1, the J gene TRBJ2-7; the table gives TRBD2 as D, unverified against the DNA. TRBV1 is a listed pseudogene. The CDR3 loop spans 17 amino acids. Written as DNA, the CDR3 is TGCACCAGCAGCCAAACCGGGACTAAAAGGAGCTCCTACGAGCAGTACGTC. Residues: CTSSQTGTKRSSYEQYV.

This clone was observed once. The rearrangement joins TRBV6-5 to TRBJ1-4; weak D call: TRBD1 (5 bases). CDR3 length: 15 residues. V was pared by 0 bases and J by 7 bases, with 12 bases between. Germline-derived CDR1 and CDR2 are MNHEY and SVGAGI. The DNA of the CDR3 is TGTGCCAGCAGTTACTCTCGGCAGGGCGTTGAAAAACTGTTTTTT. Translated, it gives CASSYSRQGVEKLFF.

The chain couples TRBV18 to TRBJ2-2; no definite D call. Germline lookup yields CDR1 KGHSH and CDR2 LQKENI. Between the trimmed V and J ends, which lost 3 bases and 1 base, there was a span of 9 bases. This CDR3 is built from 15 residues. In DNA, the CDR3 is TGTGCCAGCTCACCGTCTACAGTGAACACCGGGGAGCTGTTTTTT. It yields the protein CASSPSTVNTGELFF. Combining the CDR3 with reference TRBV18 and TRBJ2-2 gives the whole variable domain NAGVMQNPRHLVRRRGQEARLRCSPMKGHSHVYWYRQLPEEGLKFMVYLQKENIIDESGMPKERFSAEFPKEGPSILRIQQVVRGDSAAYFCASSPSTVNTGELFFGEGSRLTVL.

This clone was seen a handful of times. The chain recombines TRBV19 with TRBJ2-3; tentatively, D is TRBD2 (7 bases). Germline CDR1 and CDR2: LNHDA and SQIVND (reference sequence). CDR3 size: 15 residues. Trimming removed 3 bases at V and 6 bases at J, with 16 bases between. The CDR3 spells CASSMGGQGRDTQYF. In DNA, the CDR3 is TGTGCCAGTAGTATGGGGGGGCAGGGCAGGGATACGCAGTATTTT. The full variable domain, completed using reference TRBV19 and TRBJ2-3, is DGGITQSPKYLFRKEGQNVTLSCEQNLNHDAMYWYRQDPGQGLRLIYYSQIVNDFQKGDIAEGYSVSREKKESFPLTVTSAQKNPTAFYLCASSMGGQGRDTQYFGPGTRLTVL.

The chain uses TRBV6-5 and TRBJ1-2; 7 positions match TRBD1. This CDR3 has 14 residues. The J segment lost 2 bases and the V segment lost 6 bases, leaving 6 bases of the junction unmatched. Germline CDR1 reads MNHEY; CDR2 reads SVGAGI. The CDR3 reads CASRVDRANYGYTF. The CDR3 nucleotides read TGTGCCAGCAGAGTCGACAGGGCCAACTATGGCTACACCTTC.

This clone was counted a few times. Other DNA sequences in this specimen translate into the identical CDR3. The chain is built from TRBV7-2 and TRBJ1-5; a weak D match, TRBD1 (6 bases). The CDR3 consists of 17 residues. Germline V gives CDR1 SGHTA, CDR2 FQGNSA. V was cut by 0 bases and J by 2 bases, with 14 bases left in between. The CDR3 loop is CASSLALGGAGNQPQHF. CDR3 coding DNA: TGTGCCAGCAGCTTAGCCCTAGGGGGGGCTGGCAATCAGCCCCAGCATTTT. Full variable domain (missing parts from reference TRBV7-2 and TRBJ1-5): GAGVSQSPSNKVTEKGKDVELRCDPISGHTALYWYRQSLGQGLEFLIYFQGNSAPDKSGLPSDRFSAERTGGSVSTLTIQRTQQEDSAVYLCASSLALGGAGNQPQHFGDGTRLSIL.

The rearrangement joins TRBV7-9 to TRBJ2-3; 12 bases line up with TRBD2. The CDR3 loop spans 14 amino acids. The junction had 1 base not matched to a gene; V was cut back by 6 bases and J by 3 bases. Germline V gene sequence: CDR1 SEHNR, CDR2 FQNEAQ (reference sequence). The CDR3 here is CASRTSGRTDTQYF. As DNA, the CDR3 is TGTGCCAGCAGAACTAGCGGGAGGACAGATACGCAGTATTTT.

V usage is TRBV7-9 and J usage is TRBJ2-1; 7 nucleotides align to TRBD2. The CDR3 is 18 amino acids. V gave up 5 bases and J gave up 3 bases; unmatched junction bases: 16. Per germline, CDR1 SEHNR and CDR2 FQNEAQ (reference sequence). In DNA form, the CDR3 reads TGTGCCAGCAGCCCACGTTTCACGAGCGGGAACGACTACAATGAGCAGTTCTTC. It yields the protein CASSPRFTSGNDYNEQFF.

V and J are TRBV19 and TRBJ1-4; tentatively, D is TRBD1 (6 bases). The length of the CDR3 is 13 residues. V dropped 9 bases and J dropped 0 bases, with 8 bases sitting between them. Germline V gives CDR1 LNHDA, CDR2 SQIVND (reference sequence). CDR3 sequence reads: CASHRATNEKLFF. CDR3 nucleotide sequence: TGTGCCAGCCACAGGGCAACTAATGAAAAACTGTTTTTT.

CDR3 protein: CASSRDSLNQPQHF. For the CDR3, the DNA is TGTGCCAGCAGCAGGGACAGCCTTAATCAGCCCCAGCATTTT. The chain combines TRBV6-5 with TRBJ1-5; 7 bases agree with TRBD1. This CDR3 spans 14 amino acids. Looked up from germline, CDR1 is MNHEY and CDR2 is SVGAGI. V shed 6 bases and J 4 bases; nucleotides not matched to a gene: 6.

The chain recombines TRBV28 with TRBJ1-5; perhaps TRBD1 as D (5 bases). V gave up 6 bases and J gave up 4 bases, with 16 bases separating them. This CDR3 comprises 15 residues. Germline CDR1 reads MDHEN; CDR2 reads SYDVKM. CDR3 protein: CASRNLRVGNQPQHF. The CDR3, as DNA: TGTGCCAGCAGAAACCTCAGGGTTGGGAATCAGCCCCAGCATTTT.

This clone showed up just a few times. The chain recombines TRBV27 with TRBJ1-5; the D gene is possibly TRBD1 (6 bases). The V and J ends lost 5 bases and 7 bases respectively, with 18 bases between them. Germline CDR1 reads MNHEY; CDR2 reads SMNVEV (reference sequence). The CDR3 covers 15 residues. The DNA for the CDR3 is TGTGCCAGCAGTCCCCGGGGGGGCTTGGGGCAGCCCCAGCATTTT. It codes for CASSPRGGLGQPQHF.

The CDR3 sequence is CASSVTGILNTGELFF. The CDR3 coding sequence is TGCGCCAGCAGCGTGACAGGGATATTAAACACCGGGGAGCTGTTTTTT. The chain links TRBV5-1 to TRBJ2-2; 7 bases map to TRBD1. The V and J ends lost 4 bases and 2 bases, in that order; junction bases with no gene match: 8. From germline, CDR1 is SGHRS and CDR2 YFSETQ. This CDR3 is 16 amino acids long.

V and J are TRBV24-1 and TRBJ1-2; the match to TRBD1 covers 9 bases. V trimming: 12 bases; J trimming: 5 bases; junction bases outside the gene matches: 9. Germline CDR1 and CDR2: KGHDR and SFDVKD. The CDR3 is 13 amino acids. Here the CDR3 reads CAVRQGDMYGYTF. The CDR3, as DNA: TGTGCCGTCAGACAGGGGGATATGTATGGCTACACCTTC.

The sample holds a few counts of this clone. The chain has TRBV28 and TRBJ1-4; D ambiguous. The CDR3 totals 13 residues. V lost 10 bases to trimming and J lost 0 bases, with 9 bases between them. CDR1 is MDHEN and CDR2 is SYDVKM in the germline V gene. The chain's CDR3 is CAIPGATNEKLFF. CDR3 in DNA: TGTGCCATCCCCGGAGCAACTAATGAAAAACTGTTTTTT.

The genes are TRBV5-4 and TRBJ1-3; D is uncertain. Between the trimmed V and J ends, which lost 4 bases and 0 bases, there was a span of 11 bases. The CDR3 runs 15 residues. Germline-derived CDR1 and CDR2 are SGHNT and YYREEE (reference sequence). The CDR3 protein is CASSPDYSSGNTIYF. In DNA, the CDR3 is TGTGCCAGCAGCCCAGACTACAGCTCTGGAAACACCATATATTTT.

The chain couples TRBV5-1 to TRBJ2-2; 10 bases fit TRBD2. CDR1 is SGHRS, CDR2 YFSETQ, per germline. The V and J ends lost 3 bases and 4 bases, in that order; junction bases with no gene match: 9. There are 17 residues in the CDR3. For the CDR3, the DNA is TGCGCCAGCAGCTGGGGCCCCCTAGCGGGAGTCACCGGGGAGCTGTTTTTT. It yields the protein CASSWGPLAGVTGELFF.

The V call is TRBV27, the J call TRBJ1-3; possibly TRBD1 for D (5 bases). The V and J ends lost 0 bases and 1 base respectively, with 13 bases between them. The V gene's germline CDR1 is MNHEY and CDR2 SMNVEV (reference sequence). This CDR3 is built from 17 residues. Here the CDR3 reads CASSLSGARVSGNTIYF. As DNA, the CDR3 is TGTGCCAGCAGTTTATCTGGGGCCAGGGTGTCTGGAAACACCATATATTTT.

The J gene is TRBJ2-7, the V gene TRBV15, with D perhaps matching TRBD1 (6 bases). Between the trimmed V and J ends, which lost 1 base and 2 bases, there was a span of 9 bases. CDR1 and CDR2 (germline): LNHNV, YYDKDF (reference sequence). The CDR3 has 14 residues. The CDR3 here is CATSRGDTTYEQYV. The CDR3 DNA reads TGTGCCACCAGCAGAGGGGACACGACCTACGAGCAGTACGTC.

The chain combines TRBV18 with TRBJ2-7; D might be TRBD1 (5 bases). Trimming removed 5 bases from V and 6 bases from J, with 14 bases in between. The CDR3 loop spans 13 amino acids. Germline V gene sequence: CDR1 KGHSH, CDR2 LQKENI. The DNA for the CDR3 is TGTGCCAGCTCAACGGGTCGTAGGGGCGAGCAGTACGTC. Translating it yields CASSTGRRGEQYV.

The CDR3 coding sequence is TGCGCCAGCAGCTTAGACAGGGCCCTCTACGAGCAGTACGTC. It specifies CASSLDRALYEQYV. The chain has TRBV5-1 and TRBJ2-7; 7 positions match TRBD1. The CDR3 contains 14 residues. J gave up 3 bases and V 2 bases, and 5 bases lay outside the gene matches. CDR1 SGHRS and CDR2 YFSETQ come from the germline V gene.